Following are 24 T cell receptor beta chains from one sample sequenced in a study of graft-versus-host responses after intestinal transplantation. Sequenced by immunoSEQ multiplex PCR; TCRdb stores in-frame clones only, minus some. Among tens of thousands of clones, 93% were seen once, and the ten largest hold more than 1.5%. What these receptors recognize is not known. This specimen consisted of unstimulated CD8+ T cells sorted from spleen or lymph node cells, obtained before intestinal transplant. These TCRs come from a human donor who received an intestinal transplant.

This clone was observed a single time. The J gene is TRBJ2-1, the V gene TRBV11-2, with D unclear. Trimming took 1 base from V and 8 from J, leaving 6 bases between them. Per the germline V gene, CDR1 is SGHAT and CDR2 is FQNNGV. CDR3 length: 12 amino acids. The CDR3 DNA sequence: TGTGCCAGCAGCTTAGCTAACGATGAGCAGTTCTTC. Protein sequence: CASSLANDEQFF.

The gene calls are TRBV7-9 and TRBJ2-7; 7 bases align to TRBD1. From germline, CDR1 is SEHNR and CDR2 FQNEAQ (reference sequence). This CDR3 contains 14 residues. The junction had 11 bases not matched to a gene; V was cut back by 6 bases and J by 6 bases. The CDR3 sequence: CASRATGAWGEQYF. The CDR3 bases are TGTGCCAGCAGAGCTACAGGGGCTTGGGGCGAGCAGTACTTC.

This chain joins TRBV7-9 and TRBJ2-3; the match to TRBD2 covers 9 bases. The CDR3 has 13 amino acids. V shed 11 bases, J shed 2 bases, and the junction held 5 bases outside the gene matches. CDR1 is SEHNR and CDR2 is FQNEAQ in the germline V gene (reference sequence). Here the CDR3 reads CAGGRGITDTQYF. Written as DNA, the CDR3 is TGTGCCGGCGGGAGGGGGATCACAGATACGCAGTATTTT.

V is TRBV19 and J is TRBJ2-5; 10 nucleotides match TRBD2. The CDR3 spans 18 residues. Trimming cost V 2 bases and J 3 bases; bases outside gene matches: 12. The germline CDR1 and CDR2 sequences are LNHDA and SQIVND (reference sequence). For the CDR3, the DNA is TGTGCCAGTAGTATATCGAGCGGGGGGGCCGGGTGGGAAGAGACCCAGTACTTC. Residues: CASSISSGGAGWEETQYF.

J is TRBJ2-4 and V is TRBV19, with 8 bases fitting TRBD2. The CDR3 contains 19 residues. The trim removed 5 bases at V and 0 bases at J, leaving 15 bases unmatched. Germline lookup yields CDR1 LNHDA and CDR2 SQIVND (reference sequence). The CDR3 loop reads CASSPETRGVDLAKNIQYF. The DNA for the CDR3 is TGTGCCAGTAGTCCCGAAACGCGGGGGGTGGATCTAGCCAAAAACATTCAGTACTTC.

This chain links TRBV27 with TRBJ2-7; weak D call: TRBD2 (5 bases). Deletions cut 3 bases from V and 2 bases from J, with 8 bases between. This CDR3 comprises 13 residues. The germline V gene encodes CDR1 MNHEY and CDR2 SMNVEV (reference sequence). DNA of the CDR3: TGTGCCAGCAGTTTGAGGGAGACCTACGAGCAGTACTTC. Its translation: CASSLRETYEQYF.

The chain uses TRBV27 and TRBJ1-2; unclear D gene. CDR1 and CDR2 (germline): MNHEY, SMNVEV (reference sequence). This CDR3 has 15 amino acids. V was pared by 5 bases and J by 0 bases, with 13 bases between. CDR3 coding DNA: TGTGCCAGCAGTCCGTTGTCGGGGACTAACTATGGCTACACCTTC. It is translated as CASSPLSGTNYGYTF.

The chain joins TRBV6-5 to TRBJ1-4; no firm D call. V lost 0 bases to trimming and J lost 12 bases, with 14 bases between them. The germline gives CDR1 MNHEY, CDR2 SVGAGI. This CDR3 is built from 14 residues. Here the CDR3 DNA reads TGTGCCAGCAGTTACTCGAGGGTTGTCACACAACTGTTTTTT. Translation gives CASSYSRVVTQLFF.

This clone has just one count. The J gene is TRBJ1-5, the V gene TRBV6-5; 8 bases are a match to TRBD1. The germline V gene encodes CDR1 MNHEY and CDR2 SVGAGI. The V gene end was trimmed by 0 bases and the J gene end by 12 bases; junction bases not matched to a gene: 7. The CDR3 runs 14 residues. The CDR3, as DNA: TGTGCCAGCAGTTACTCGGACAGGGTGGGTGGCCAGCATTTT. Amino acid sequence: CASSYSDRVGGQHF.

The chain has TRBV9 and TRBJ2-1, with 8 bases identical to TRBD2. The length of the CDR3 is 13 residues. Germline V CDR1 and CDR2: SGDLS, YYNGEE. V shed 4 bases, J shed 6 bases, and the junction held 3 bases outside the gene matches. Here the CDR3 reads CASSPGGRNEQFF. In nucleotides, the CDR3 is TGTGCCAGCAGCCCGGGGGGGCGCAATGAGCAGTTCTTC.

The V call is TRBV4-1, the J call TRBJ2-7; D is unclear. Trimming removed 4 bases at V and 0 bases at J, with 16 bases between. Germline lookup yields CDR1 MGHRA and CDR2 YSYEKL. This CDR3 region has 16 residues. The CDR3 loop is CASSPTLITISYEQYF. In DNA, the CDR3 is TGCGCCAGCAGCCCAACACTCATCACTATCTCCTACGAGCAGTACTTC.

V usage is TRBV5-6 and J usage is TRBJ1-1; D is ambiguous. V dropped 0 bases and J dropped 2 bases, with 8 bases sitting between them. The CDR3 runs to 14 residues. Germline CDR1 SGHDT, CDR2 YYEEEE. The CDR3, as DNA: TGTGCCAGCAGCTTGGGTGTCAGTAACACTGAAGCTTTCTTT. Residues: CASSLGVSNTEAFF.

This chain joins TRBV28 and TRBJ1-3; 9 bases match TRBD1. CDR3 size: 15 residues. J lost 0 bases, V lost 6 bases, and 3 bases had no gene match. Germline V gives CDR1 MDHEN, CDR2 SYDVKM. The CDR3 sequence is CASRGQGYSGNTIYF. The CDR3 coding sequence is TGTGCCAGCAGGGGACAGGGTTACTCTGGAAACACCATATATTTT.

The V call is TRBV4-3, the J call TRBJ1-2; D uncertain. The CDR3 loop spans 12 amino acids. With 6 bases removed from V and 0 bases from J, the gap between germline ends came to 5 bases. Germline loops: CDR1 LGHNA, CDR2 YSLEER. CDR3 residues: CASRGANYGYTF. The CDR3 DNA follows: TGCGCCAGCAGGGGCGCTAACTATGGCTACACCTTC.

The V call is TRBV5-1, the J call TRBJ2-1; tentative D call: TRBD1 (6 bases). Trimming removed 1 base from V and 2 bases from J, with 22 bases in between. This CDR3 contains 19 residues. CDR1 is SGHRS and CDR2 is YFSETQ in the germline V gene. The CDR3: CASSLSRLVQGRAYNEQFF. The DNA for the CDR3 is TGCGCCAGCAGCTTGTCACGGCTGGTACAGGGTAGGGCCTACAATGAGCAGTTCTTC.

This sequence joins TRBV7-9 and TRBJ1-6, with 10 bases identical to TRBD1. V was pared by 5 bases and J by 10 bases, with 5 bases of the junction left unmatched. Germline V gene sequence: CDR1 SEHNR, CDR2 FQNEAQ (reference sequence). The CDR3 totals 14 residues. The CDR3 loop is CASSPGTGDSPLHF. For the CDR3, the DNA is TGTGCCAGCAGCCCCGGGACAGGGGACTCACCCCTCCACTTT. Using reference TRBV7-9 and TRBJ1-6 for the parts outside the CDR3, the full variable domain is DTGVSQNPRHKITKRGQNVTFRCDPISEHNRLYWYRQTLGQGPEFLTYFQNEAQLEKSRLLSDRFSAERPKGSFSTLEIQRTEQGDSAMYLCASSPGTGDSPLHFGNGTRLTVT.

The chain recombines TRBV21-1 with TRBJ1-2. TRBV21-1 is listed as a pseudogene. The CDR3 totals 17 residues. The CDR3 reads CASSNSVHGEKNYGYTF. DNA of the CDR3: TGTGCCAGCAGCAACAGTGTCCACGGGGAAAAGAACTATGGCTACACCTTC.

CDR3 protein: CASSPTVASEEPRGWYQETQYF. The CDR3 nucleotides read TGTGCCAGCAGTCCAACCGTGGCTAGCGAGGAGCCCCGAGGGTGGTACCAAGAGACCCAGTACTTC. This rearrangement joins TRBV7-6 to TRBJ2-5, with TRBD2 as a possible D gene (6 bases). Trimming shortened V by 6 bases and J by 0 bases, and 35 bases separated the two germline ends. This CDR3 is built from 22 residues. The V gene's germline CDR1 is SGHVS and CDR2 FNYEAQ.

This clone has only one observation. J is TRBJ1-1 and V is TRBV13; the D gene is possibly TRBD1 (6 bases). The V gene's germline CDR1 is PRHDT and CDR2 FYEKMQ (reference sequence). V was trimmed by 4 bases and J by 3 bases, leaving 15 bases between them. This CDR3 is built from 15 residues. DNA for the CDR3: TGTGCCAGCAGCTCTGGGGGGGCGCGGGACACTGAAGCTTTCTTT. It is translated as CASSSGGARDTEAFF.

The chain has TRBV7-9 and TRBJ1-1, with D hard to call. Looked up from germline, CDR1 is SEHNR and CDR2 is FQNEAQ (reference sequence). The ends were cut back, 0 bases at V and 4 bases at J, with 12 bases in the middle. This CDR3 spans 15 amino acids. The CDR3 reads CASSLADSGSTEAFF. Written as DNA, the CDR3 is TGTGCCAGCAGCTTAGCGGATTCAGGTAGCACTGAAGCTTTCTTT.

The chain links TRBV6-1 to TRBJ2-3; TRBD1 is a possible D gene (6 bases). CDR3 length equals 13 residues. CDR1 and CDR2 (germline): MNHNS, SASEGT. Trimming took off 7 bases at V and 1 base at J, with 9 bases between the two ends. The CDR3 DNA follows: TGTGCCAGCAAGGGGGTGGGCACAGATACGCAGTATTTT. As protein: CASKGVGTDTQYF.

This chain joins TRBV6-1 and TRBJ1-5, with D perhaps TRBD1 (5 bases). Trimming left V 8 bases short and J 6 bases short, with 20 bases between. The germline V gene encodes CDR1 MNHNS and CDR2 SASEGT. The CDR3 covers 15 residues. Written as DNA, the CDR3 is TGTGCCAGCGCGGAAAAGCAGGGTAATCGTCAGCCCCAGCATTTT. Translating gives CASAEKQGNRQPQHF.

V usage is TRBV4-1 and J usage is TRBJ2-7; 12 nucleotides line up with TRBD2. V lost 3 bases to trimming and J lost 2 bases; unmatched junction nucleotides: 2. The germline V gene encodes CDR1 MGHRA and CDR2 YSYEKL. The CDR3 is made up of 15 amino acids. CDR3 sequence: CASSQTSGGAYEQYF. The CDR3 coding sequence is TGCGCCAGCAGCCAGACTAGCGGGGGAGCCTACGAGCAGTACTTC.

This clone is a singleton in its sample. The J gene is TRBJ2-1, the V gene TRBV7-9; 8 nucleotides match TRBD2. This CDR3 has 16 residues. V lost 0 bases and J lost 6; bases outside the gene matches: 7. Germline loops: CDR1 SEHNR, CDR2 FQNEAQ (reference sequence). Written as DNA, the CDR3 is TGTGCCAGCAGCTTAGCGCCCGGGGGGGATCTCAATGAGCAGTTCTTC. Its translation: CASSLAPGGDLNEQFF.